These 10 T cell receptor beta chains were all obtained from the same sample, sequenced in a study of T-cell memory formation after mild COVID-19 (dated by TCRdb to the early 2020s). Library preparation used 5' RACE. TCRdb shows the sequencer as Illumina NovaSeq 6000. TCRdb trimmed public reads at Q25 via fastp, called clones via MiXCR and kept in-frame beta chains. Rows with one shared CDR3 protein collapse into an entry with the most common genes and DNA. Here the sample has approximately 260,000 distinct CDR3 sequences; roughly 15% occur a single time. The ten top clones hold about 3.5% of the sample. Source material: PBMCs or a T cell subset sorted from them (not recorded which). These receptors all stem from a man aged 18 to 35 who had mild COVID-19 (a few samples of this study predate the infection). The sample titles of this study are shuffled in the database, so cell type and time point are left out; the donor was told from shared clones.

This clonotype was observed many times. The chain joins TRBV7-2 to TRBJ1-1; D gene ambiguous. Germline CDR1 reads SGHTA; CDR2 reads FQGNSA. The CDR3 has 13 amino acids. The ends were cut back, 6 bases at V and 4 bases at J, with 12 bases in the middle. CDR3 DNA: TGTGCCAGCAGTATACCCCCGGGCACTGAAGCTTTCTTT. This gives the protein CASSIPPGTEAFF.

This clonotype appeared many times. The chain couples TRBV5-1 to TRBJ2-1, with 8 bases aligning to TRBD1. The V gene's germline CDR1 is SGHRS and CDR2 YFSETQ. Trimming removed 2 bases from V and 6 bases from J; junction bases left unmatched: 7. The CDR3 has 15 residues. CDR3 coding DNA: TGCGCCAGCAGCTTCCTAGGACAGGGAGGCAATGAGCAGTTCTTC. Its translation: CASSFLGQGGNEQFF. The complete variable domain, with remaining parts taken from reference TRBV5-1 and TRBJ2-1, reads KAGVTQTPRYLIKTRGQQVTLSCSPISGHRSVSWYQQTPGQGLQFLFEYFSETQRNKGNFPGRFSGRQFSNSRSEMNVSTLELGDSALYLCASSFLGQGGNEQFFGPGTRLTVL.

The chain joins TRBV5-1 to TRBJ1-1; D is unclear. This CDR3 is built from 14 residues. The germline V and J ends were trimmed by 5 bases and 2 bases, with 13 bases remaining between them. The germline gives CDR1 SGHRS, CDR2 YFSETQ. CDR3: CASRSTGVNTEAFF. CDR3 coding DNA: TGCGCCAGCAGATCGACTGGCGTAAACACTGAAGCTTTCTTT.

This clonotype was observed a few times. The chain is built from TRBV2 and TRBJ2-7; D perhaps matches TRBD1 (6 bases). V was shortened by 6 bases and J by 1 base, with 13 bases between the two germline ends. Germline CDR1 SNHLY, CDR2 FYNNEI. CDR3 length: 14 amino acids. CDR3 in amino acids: CASRWEGGSYEQYF. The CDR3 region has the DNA TGTGCCAGCAGATGGGAAGGGGGATCCTACGAGCAGTACTTC.

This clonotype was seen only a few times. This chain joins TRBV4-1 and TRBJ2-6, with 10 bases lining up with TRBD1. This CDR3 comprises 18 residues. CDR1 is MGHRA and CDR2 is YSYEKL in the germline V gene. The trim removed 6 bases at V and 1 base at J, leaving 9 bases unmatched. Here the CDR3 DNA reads TGCGCCAGCAGTTTCAGACAGGGGGCGCGGTCTGGGGCCAACGTCCTGACTTTC. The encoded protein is CASSFRQGARSGANVLTF.

CDR3 nucleotides: TGTGCCAGCAGTTGGGGCGCCAGGGATCAGCCCCAGCATTTT. Translating gives CASSWGARDQPQHF. The chain is built from TRBV6-6 and TRBJ1-5; D is perhaps TRBD1 (5 bases). The CDR3 runs to 14 residues. Germline V gene data show CDR1 as MNHNY and CDR2 as SVGAGI (reference sequence). V was shortened by 4 bases and J by 5 bases, with 12 bases between the two germline ends.

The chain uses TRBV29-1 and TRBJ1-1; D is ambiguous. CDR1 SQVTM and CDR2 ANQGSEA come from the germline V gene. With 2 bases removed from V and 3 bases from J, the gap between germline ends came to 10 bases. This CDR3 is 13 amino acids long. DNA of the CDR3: TGCAGCGTTGAATCGACGCCTTACACTGAAGCTTTCTTT. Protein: CSVESTPYTEAFF.

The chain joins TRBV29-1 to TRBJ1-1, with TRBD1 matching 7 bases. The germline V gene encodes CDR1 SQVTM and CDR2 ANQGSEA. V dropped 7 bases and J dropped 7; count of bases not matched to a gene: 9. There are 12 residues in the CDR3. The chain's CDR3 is CSARGGAFEAFF. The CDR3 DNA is TGCAGCGCGAGAGGGGGCGCCTTTGAAGCTTTCTTT.

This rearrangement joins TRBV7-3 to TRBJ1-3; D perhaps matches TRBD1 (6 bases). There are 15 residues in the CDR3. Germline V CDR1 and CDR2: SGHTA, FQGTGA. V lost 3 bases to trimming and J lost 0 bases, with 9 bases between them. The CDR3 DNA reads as TGTGCCAGCAGCTTGGGACACCTCTCTGGAAACACCATATATTTT. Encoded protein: CASSLGHLSGNTIYF. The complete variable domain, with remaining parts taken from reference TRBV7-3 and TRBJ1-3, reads GAGVSQTPSNKVTEKGKYVELRCDPISGHTALYWYRQSLGQGPEFLIYFQGTGAADDSGLPNDRFFAVRPEGSVSTLKIQRTERGDSAVYLCASSLGHLSGNTIYFGEGSWLTVV.

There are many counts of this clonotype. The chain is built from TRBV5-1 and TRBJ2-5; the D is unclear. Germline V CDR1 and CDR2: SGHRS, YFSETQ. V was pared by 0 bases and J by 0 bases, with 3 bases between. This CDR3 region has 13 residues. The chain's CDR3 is CASSLGYQETQYF. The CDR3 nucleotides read TGCGCCAGCAGCTTGGGCTACCAAGAGACCCAGTACTTC.